These 10 T cell receptor beta chains were all obtained from the same sample, sequenced in a study of T-cell reconstitution after alpha-beta-depleted transplantation in children. Preparation of the TCRbeta library was carried out with unique molecular identifiers. TCRdb processed the PCR reads anew with MiXCR; each CDR3 protein has one entry. Of 550,000 to 600,000 distinct CDR3 sequences listed, under 30% were seen once; the top ten hold about 14%. Source: PBMCs, mostly from graft donor cells, taken 360 days after TCRalphabeta/CD19-depleted stem cell transplant. These receptors were collected from a boy younger than two who had a stem cell transplant for acute myeloid leukemia, so the T cells may come from the graft donor.

The V gene is TRBV18, the J gene TRBJ1-3; maybe TRBD1 (5 bases). With 6 bases removed from V and 2 bases from J, the gap between germline ends came to 20 bases. CDR1 KGHSH and CDR2 LQKENI come from the germline V gene. CDR3 length equals 17 residues. This chain's CDR3 is CASSQRQNGDAGNTIYF. The CDR3 nucleotides are TGTGCCAGCTCGCAACGACAGAACGGGGATGCTGGAAACACCATATATTTT.

This clonotype came up many times. The gene calls are TRBV6-5 and TRBJ2-2, with TRBD2 matching 8 bases. This CDR3 is 19 amino acids long. Germline CDR1 MNHEY, CDR2 SVGAGI. The V gene end was trimmed by 2 bases and the J gene end by 0 bases; junction bases not matched to a gene: 11. The CDR3 DNA reads as TGTGCCAGCAGTTACATAGGGGCGGGGGGCACCGCGAACACCGGGGAGCTGTTTTTT. This encodes CASSYIGAGGTANTGELFF.

This clonotype was observed many times. This rearrangement joins TRBV20-1 to TRBJ2-3, with D possibly matching TRBD2 (7 bases). CDR1 and CDR2 (germline): DFQATT, SNEGSKA (reference sequence). V lost 5 bases and J 0 bases, leaving 15 bases between the germline ends. The CDR3 runs to 15 residues. This chain's CDR3 is CSAGRGPSSTDTQYF. CDR3 DNA sequence: TGCAGTGCTGGGCGGGGGCCCTCTAGCACAGATACGCAGTATTTT.

This clonotype was recorded once. The rearrangement links TRBV7-8 to TRBJ2-7, with a possible D match to TRBD2 (6 bases). This CDR3 has 15 residues. Germline V gene data show CDR1 as SGHVS and CDR2 as FQNEAQ. Trimming removed 1 base from V and 6 bases from J, with 16 bases in between. CDR3 amino acids: CASSLGHRRGVEQYV. The DNA of the CDR3 is TGTGCCAGCAGCTTAGGCCATAGGAGGGGAGTCGAGCAGTACGTC.

The V call is TRBV5-1, the J call TRBJ2-5, with D unclear. The CDR3 has 14 amino acids. Trimming pared 4 bases from V and 2 bases from J, leaving 12 bases between. Germline V CDR1 and CDR2: SGHRS, YFSETQ. CDR3: CASSAPARQETQYF. The DNA of the CDR3 is TGCGCCAGCAGCGCACCGGCGAGACAAGAGACCCAGTACTTC.

This clonotype has a count of ten or more. The chain is built from TRBV20-1 and TRBJ2-1; 16 bases agree with TRBD2. Germline V gene data show CDR1 as DFQATT and CDR2 as SNEGSKA (reference sequence). The CDR3 consists of 16 residues. Germline trimming cut 0 bases from V and 10 bases from J; bases unmatched to any gene: 6. CDR3 sequence: CSARDPGLAGGREQFF. DNA of the CDR3: TGCAGTGCTAGAGACCCGGGACTAGCGGGGGGGCGGGAGCAGTTCTTC.

There are many counts of this clonotype. The V call is TRBV5-6, the J call TRBJ2-7, with TRBD1 as a possible D gene (6 bases). The germline CDR1 and CDR2 sequences are SGHDT and YYEEEE. CDR3 length equals 12 residues. V dropped 4 bases and J dropped 3 bases, with 8 bases sitting between them. CDR3 region: CASSPTGYEQYF. In DNA, the CDR3 is TGTGCCAGCAGCCCGACAGGCTACGAGCAGTACTTC.

CDR3 protein: CASSLGHPGNTIYF. For the CDR3, the DNA is TGTGCCAGCAGTTTAGGACATCCAGGAAACACCATATATTTT. The chain joins TRBV28 to TRBJ1-3, with a weak D call TRBD1 (5 bases). The length of the CDR3 is 14 residues. V dropped 2 bases and J dropped 4 bases, with 9 bases sitting between them. Germline V gene sequence: CDR1 MDHEN, CDR2 SYDVKM.

This clonotype was detected ten times or more. V is TRBV20-1 and J is TRBJ2-7, with TRBD2 identical over 11 bases. The CDR3 loop spans 14 amino acids. Trimming cost V 3 bases and J 3 bases; bases outside gene matches: 4. Germline CDR1 DFQATT, CDR2 SNEGSKA (reference sequence). As DNA, the CDR3 is TGCAGTGCTAGCGCCGGACTAGCGGGCTACGAGCAGTACTTC. Protein sequence: CSASAGLAGYEQYF.

V gene TRBV12-3 or TRBV12-4 combines with J gene TRBJ2-1; 7 bases match TRBD1. V lost 7 bases and J lost 0; bases outside the gene matches: 3. CDR3 length equals 14 residues. The CDR3 region has the DNA TGTGCCAGCAACCAGGGGGTCTCCTACAATGAGCAGTTCTTC. The encoded protein is CASNQGVSYNEQFF.